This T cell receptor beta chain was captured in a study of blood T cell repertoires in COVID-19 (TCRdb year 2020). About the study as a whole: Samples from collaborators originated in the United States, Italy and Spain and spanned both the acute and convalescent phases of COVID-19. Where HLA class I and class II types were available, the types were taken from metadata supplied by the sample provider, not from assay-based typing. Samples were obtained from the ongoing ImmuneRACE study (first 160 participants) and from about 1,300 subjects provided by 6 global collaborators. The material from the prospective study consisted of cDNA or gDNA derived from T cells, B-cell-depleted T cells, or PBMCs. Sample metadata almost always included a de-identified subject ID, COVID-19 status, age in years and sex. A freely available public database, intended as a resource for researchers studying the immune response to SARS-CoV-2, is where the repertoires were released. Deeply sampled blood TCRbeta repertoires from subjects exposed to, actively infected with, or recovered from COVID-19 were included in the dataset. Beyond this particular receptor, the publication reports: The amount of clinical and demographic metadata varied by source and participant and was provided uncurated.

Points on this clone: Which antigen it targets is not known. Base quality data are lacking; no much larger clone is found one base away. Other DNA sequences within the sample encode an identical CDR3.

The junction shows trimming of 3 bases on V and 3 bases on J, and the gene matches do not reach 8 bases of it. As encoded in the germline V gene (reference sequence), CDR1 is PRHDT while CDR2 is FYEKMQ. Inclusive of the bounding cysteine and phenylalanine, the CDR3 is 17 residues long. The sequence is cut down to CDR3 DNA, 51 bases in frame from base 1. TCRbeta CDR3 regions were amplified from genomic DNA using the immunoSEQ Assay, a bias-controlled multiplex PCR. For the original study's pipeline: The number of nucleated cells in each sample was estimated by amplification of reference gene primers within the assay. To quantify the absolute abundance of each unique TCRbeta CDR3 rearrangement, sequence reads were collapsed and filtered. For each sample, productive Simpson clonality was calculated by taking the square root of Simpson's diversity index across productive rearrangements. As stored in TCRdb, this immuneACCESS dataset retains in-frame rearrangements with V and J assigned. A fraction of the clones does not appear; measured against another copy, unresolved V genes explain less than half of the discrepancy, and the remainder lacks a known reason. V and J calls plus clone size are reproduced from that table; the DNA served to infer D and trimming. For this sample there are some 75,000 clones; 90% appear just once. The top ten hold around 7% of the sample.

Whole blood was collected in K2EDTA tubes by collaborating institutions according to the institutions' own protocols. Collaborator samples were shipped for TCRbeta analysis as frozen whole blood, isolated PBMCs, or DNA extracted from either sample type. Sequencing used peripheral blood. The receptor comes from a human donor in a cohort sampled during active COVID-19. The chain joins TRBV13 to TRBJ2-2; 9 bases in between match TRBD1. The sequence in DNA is TGTGCCAGCAGCTTCCCGAACAGGGGGCGGGACACCGGGGAGCTGTTTTTT. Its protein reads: CASSFPNRGRDTGELFF.